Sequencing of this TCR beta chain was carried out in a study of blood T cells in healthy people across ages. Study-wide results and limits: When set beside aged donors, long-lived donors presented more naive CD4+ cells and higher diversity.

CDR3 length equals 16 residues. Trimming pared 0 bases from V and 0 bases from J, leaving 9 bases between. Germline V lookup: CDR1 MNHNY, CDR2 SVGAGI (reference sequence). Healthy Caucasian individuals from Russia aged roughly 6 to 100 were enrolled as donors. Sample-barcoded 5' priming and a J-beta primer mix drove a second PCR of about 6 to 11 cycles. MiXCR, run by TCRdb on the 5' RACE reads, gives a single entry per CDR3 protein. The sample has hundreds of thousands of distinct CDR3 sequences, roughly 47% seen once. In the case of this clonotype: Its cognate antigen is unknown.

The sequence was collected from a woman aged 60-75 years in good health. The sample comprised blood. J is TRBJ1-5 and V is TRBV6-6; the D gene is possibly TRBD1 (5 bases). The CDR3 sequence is CASSYSAGHSNQPQHF. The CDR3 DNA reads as TGTGCCAGCAGTTACTCGGCAGGGCATAGCAATCAGCCCCAGCATTTT.